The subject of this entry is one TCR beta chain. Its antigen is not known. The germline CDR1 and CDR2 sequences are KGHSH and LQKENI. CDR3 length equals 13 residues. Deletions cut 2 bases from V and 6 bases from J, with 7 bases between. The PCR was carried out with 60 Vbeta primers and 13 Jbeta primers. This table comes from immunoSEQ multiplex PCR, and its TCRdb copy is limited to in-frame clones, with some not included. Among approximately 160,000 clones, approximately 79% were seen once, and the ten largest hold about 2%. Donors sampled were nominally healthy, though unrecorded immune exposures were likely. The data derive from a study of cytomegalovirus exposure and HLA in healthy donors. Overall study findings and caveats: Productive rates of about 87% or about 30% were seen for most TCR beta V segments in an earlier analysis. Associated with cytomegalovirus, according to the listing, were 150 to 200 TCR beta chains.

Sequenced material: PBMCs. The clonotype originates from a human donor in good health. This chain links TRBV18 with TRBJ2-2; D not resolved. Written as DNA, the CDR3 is TGTGCCAGCTCACCAGTAGCCCCCGGGGAGCTGTTTTTT. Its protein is CASSPVAPGELFF.